One and the same sample provided the 3 T cell receptor beta chains below, sequenced in a study of T-cell memory formation after mild COVID-19. TCRdb reanalysed the 5' RACE reads using MiXCR and keeps one entry per CDR3 protein. The repertoire holds a few hundred thousand distinct CDR3 sequences, with 15% to 20% as singletons. Sequencing was done on a sample of PBMCs or a T cell subset sorted from them (not recorded which). These receptors all stem from a man younger than 35 who had mild COVID-19 (a few samples of this study predate the infection). Cell type and time point are not known.

This clonotype was observed at least ten times. The V call is TRBV9, the J call TRBJ2-3; 9 bases are shared with TRBD2. CDR1 is SGDLS and CDR2 is YYNGEE in the germline V gene. The CDR3 length is 16 residues. The J segment lost 3 bases and the V segment lost 3 bases, leaving 8 bases of the junction unmatched. The CDR3 sequence: CASSEGQAGGTDTQYF. The CDR3 nucleotides read TGTGCCAGCAGCGAGGGACAAGCGGGGGGAACAGATACGCAGTATTTT.

This clonotype appeared a few times. V and J are TRBV5-1 and TRBJ2-4; tentatively, D is TRBD1 or TRBD2 (6 bases each). Germline CDR1 is SGHRS and CDR2 is YFSETQ. CDR3 size: 17 residues. The V end was cut by 2 bases, the J end by 5 bases, with 20 bases between. This CDR3 is CASSFWMQGRGENIQYF. Here the CDR3 DNA reads TGCGCCAGCAGCTTTTGGATGCAGGGGCGCGGGGAAAACATTCAGTACTTC.

This clonotype was observed a few times. The chain couples TRBV6-5 to TRBJ1-2; TRBD1 matches 7 bases. The CDR3 contains 14 residues. Germline V gene lookup returns CDR1 MNHEY and CDR2 SVGAGI. V lost 5 bases and J lost 2; bases outside the gene matches: 5. The CDR3 DNA reads as TGTGCCAGCAGTAAGCCGACAGGGAACTATGGCTACACCTTC. Protein product: CASSKPTGNYGYTF.